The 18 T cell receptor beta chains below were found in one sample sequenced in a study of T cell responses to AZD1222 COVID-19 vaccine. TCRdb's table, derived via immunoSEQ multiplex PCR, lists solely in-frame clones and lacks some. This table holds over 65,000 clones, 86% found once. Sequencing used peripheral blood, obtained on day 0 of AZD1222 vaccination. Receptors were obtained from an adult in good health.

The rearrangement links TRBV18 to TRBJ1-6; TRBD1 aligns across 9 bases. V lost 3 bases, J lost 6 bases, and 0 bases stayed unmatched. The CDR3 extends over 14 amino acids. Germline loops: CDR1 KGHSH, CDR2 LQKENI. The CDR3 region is CASSPGQGNSPLHF. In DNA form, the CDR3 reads TGTGCCAGCTCACCGGGACAGGGTAATTCACCCCTCCACTTT.

For the CDR3, the DNA is TGTGCCAGCAGGCACCAAACGGGACAGGGAACCTACGAGCAGTACTTC. This gives the protein CASRHQTGQGTYEQYF. The V gene is TRBV7-2, the J gene TRBJ2-7; 9 bases are a match to TRBD1. V was pared by 6 bases and J by 2 bases, with 11 bases of the junction left unmatched. CDR1 is SGHTA, CDR2 FQGNSA, per germline. The CDR3 totals 16 residues.

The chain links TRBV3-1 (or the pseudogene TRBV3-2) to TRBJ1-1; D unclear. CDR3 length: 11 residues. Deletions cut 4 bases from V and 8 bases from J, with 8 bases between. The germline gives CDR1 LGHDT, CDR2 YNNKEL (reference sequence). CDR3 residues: CASSRTDEAFF. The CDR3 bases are TGTGCCAGCAGCCGGACTGACGAAGCTTTCTTT.

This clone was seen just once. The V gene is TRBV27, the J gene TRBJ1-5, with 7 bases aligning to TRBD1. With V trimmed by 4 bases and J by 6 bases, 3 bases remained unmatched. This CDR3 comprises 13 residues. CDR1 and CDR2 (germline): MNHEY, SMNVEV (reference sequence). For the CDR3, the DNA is TGTGCCAGCAGTTCACAGGGGCGTCAGCCCCAGCATTTT. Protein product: CASSSQGRQPQHF.

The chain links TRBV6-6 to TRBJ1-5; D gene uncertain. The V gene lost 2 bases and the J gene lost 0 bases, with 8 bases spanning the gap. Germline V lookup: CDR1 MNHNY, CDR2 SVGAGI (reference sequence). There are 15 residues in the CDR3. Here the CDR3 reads CASSYNGNSNQPQHF. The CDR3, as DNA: TGTGCCAGCAGTTACAACGGGAATAGCAATCAGCCCCAGCATTTT.

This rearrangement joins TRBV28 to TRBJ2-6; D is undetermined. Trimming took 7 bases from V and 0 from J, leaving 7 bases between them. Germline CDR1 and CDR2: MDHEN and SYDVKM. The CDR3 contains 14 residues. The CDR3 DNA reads TGTGCCAGCACCTCGTTCTCTGGGGCCAACGTCCTGACTTTC. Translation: CASTSFSGANVLTF.

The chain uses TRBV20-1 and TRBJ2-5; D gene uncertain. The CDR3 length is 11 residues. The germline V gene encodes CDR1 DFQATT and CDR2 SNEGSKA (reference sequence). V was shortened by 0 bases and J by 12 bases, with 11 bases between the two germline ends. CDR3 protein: CSAREDPGKYF. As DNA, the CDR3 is TGCAGTGCTAGAGAGGACCCCGGAAAGTACTTC.

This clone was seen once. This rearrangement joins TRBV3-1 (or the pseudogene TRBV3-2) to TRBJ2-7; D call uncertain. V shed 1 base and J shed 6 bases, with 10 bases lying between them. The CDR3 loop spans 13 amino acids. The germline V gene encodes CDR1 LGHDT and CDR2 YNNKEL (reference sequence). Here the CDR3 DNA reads TGTGCCAGCAGCCAAGTTAGTAGTGGCGAGCAGTACTTC. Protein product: CASSQVSSGEQYF.

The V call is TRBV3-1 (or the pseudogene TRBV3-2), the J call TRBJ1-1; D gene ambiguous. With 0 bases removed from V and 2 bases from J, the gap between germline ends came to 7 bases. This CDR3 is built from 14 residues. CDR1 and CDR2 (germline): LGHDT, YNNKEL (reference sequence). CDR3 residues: CASSQEPRNTEAFF. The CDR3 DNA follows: TGTGCCAGCAGCCAAGAACCCCGAAACACTGAAGCTTTCTTT.

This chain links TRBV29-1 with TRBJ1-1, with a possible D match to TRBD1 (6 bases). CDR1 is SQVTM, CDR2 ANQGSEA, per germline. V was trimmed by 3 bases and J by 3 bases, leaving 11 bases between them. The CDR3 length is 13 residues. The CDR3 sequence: CSVEGARYTEAFF. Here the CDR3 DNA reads TGCAGCGTTGAGGGGGCCAGATACACTGAAGCTTTCTTT. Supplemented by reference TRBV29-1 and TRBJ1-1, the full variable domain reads SAVISQKPSRDICQRGTSLTIQCQVDSQVTMMFWYRQQPGQSLTLIATANQGSEATYESGFVIDKFPISRPNLTFSTLTVSNMSPEDSSIYLCSVEGARYTEAFFGQGTRLTVV.

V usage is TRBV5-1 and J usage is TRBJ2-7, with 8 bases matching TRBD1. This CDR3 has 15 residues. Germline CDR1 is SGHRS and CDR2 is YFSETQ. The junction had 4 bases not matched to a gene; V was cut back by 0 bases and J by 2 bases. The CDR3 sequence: CASSLEDRDAYEQYF. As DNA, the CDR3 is TGCGCCAGCAGCTTGGAGGACAGGGACGCCTACGAGCAGTACTTC.

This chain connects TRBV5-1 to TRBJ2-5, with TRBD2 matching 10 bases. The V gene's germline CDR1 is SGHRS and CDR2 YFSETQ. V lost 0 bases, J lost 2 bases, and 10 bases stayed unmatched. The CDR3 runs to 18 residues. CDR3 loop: CASSLGGSTSGIQETQYF. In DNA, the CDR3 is TGCGCCAGCAGCTTGGGAGGGAGCACTAGCGGGATTCAAGAGACCCAGTACTTC.

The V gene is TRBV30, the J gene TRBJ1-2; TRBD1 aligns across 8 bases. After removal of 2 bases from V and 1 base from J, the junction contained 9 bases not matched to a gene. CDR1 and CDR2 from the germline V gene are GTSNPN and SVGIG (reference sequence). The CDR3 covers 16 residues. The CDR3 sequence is CAWSPFRGQDNYGYTF. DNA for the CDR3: TGTGCCTGGAGTCCTTTTCGGGGACAGGATAACTATGGCTACACCTTC.

The CDR3 protein is CASRGQGSPYEQYF. The DNA for the CDR3 is TGTGCCAGCAGGGGACAGGGGTCGCCCTACGAGCAGTACTTC. This chain connects TRBV28 to TRBJ2-7; 10 nucleotides align to TRBD1. Germline CDR1 MDHEN, CDR2 SYDVKM. The CDR3 covers 14 residues. The junction had 4 bases not matched to a gene; V was cut back by 6 bases and J by 2 bases.

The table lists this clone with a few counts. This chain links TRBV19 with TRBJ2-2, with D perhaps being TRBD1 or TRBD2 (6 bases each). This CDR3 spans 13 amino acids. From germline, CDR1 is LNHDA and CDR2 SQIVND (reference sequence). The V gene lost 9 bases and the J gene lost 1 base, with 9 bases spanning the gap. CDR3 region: CASRGQNTGELFF. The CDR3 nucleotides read TGTGCCAGCCGGGGGCAGAACACCGGGGAGCTGTTTTTT.

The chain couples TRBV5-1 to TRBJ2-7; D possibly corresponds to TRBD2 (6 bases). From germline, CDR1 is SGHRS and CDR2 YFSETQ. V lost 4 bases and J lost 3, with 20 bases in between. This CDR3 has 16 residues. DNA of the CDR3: TGCGCCAGCAGCCCCGGCAACATGGCGGGACGCTACGAGCAGTACTTC. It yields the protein CASSPGNMAGRYEQYF.

The CDR3 bases are TGTGCCAGCAGCCCTCCTAATTCACCCCTCCACTTT. This gives the protein CASSPPNSPLHF. The gene calls are TRBV27 and TRBJ1-6; D is unclear. Germline CDR1 MNHEY, CDR2 SMNVEV (reference sequence). V was trimmed by 6 bases and J by 6 bases, leaving 6 bases between them. The CDR3 totals 12 residues.

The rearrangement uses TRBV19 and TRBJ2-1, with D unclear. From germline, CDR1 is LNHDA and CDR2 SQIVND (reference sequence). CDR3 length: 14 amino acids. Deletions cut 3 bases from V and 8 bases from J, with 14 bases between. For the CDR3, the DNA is TGTGCCAGTAGTATCAGGAGTTTTTATGATGAGCAGTTCTTC. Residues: CASSIRSFYDEQFF.